This section outlines one T cell receptor beta chain sequence together with its context. The data derive from a study of patients and donors after allogeneic stem cell transplantation. TCRdb re-called the RT-PCR reads through MiXCR, storing one row per CDR3 protein. The sample holds 390,000 or so distinct CDR3 sequences; 16% are singletons and the top ten take 6.5% to 7.5%. The CDR3 extends over 15 amino acids. Trimming pared 2 bases from V and 3 bases from J, leaving 13 bases between. The chain links TRBV12-3 or TRBV12-4 to TRBJ1-1; a weak D match, TRBD1 (5 bases). This TCR derives from a human donor who was either an allogeneic HSCT recipient or a stem cell or donor lymphocyte infusion donor (not recorded which). It is not recorded whose cells these are; they may come from a transplant donor. Sequencing was done on a sample of blood, either unsorted or a sorted T cell fraction (not recorded which). CDR3: CASSLSGLGDTEAFF. CDR3 in DNA: TGTGCCAGCAGTTTAAGCGGATTGGGGGACACTGAAGCTTTCTTT.